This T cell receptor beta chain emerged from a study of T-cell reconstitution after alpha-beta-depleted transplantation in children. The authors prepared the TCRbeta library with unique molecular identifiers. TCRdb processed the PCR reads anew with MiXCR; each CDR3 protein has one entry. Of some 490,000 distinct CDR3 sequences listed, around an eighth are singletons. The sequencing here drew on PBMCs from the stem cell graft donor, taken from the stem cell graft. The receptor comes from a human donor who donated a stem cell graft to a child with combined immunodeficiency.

CDR3 nucleotide sequence: TGTGCCAGCAGCTTAGGCGGACAGGGGACGAGCTCCTACAATGAGCAGTTCTTC. It yields the protein CASSLGGQGTSSYNEQFF. This chain connects TRBV13 to TRBJ2-1, with TRBD1 matching over 9 bases. CDR3 length: 18 residues. CDR1 is PRHDT and CDR2 is FYEKMQ in the germline V gene (reference sequence). The junction had 6 bases not matched to a gene; V was cut back by 0 bases and J by 0 bases.